These 28 T cell receptor beta chains were sequenced from one sample in a study of T cells after yellow fever vaccination. TCRdb fed the 5' RACE reads into MiXCR, producing one record per CDR3 protein. The sample includes about 130,000 distinct CDR3 sequences, 7.5% to 10% of them seen just once. The sample in question was CD8+ T cells sorted from PBMCs, obtained on the day of the yellow fever booster vaccination. The receptors originated from a man younger than 30 who received the YFV17D yellow fever vaccine.

This clonotype was picked up many times. The J gene is TRBJ1-2, the V gene TRBV25-1, with no clear D. Germline CDR1 reads MGHDK; CDR2 reads SYGVNS. Trimming removed 1 base at V and 8 bases at J, with 14 bases between. The CDR3 covers 14 residues. The DNA for the CDR3 is TGTGCCAGCAGTGAATCTGTTACCCAAGGCGGCTACACCTTC. Its protein is CASSESVTQGGYTF.

This clonotype was found a few times. V gene TRBV7-9 combines with J gene TRBJ1-5; D is perhaps TRBD1 (6 bases). Germline assignment: CDR1 SEHNR and CDR2 FQNEAQ (reference sequence). V was shortened by 5 bases and J by 10 bases, with 15 bases between the two germline ends. This CDR3 has 13 amino acids. The CDR3 sequence is CASSTGASSPQHF. The CDR3 bases are TGTGCCAGCAGCACGGGGGCGTCCAGCCCCCAGCATTTT.

This clonotype was seen only a few times. V and J are TRBV7-9 and TRBJ2-5; D not certain. Germline-derived CDR1 and CDR2 are SEHNR and FQNEAQ (reference sequence). Trimming took off 4 bases at V and 2 bases at J, with 11 bases between the two ends. This CDR3 has 14 residues. The CDR3 DNA reads TGTGCCAGCAGCTCACCGACGGGTCAAGAGACCCAGTACTTC. Protein sequence: CASSSPTGQETQYF.

The V call is TRBV27, the J call TRBJ2-7, with 7 positions matching TRBD2. The CDR3 has 11 residues. Germline V gene lookup returns CDR1 MNHEY and CDR2 SMNVEV (reference sequence). Unmatched junction bases numbered 1, after V lost 5 bases and J lost 6 bases. The CDR3 loop reads CASSGGGEQYF. The CDR3 DNA reads TGTGCCAGCAGTGGGGGGGGCGAGCAGTACTTC.

The rearrangement joins TRBV27 to TRBJ1-5; possibly TRBD1 for D (5 bases). V lost 4 bases, J lost 5 bases, and 12 bases lay in between. The CDR3 is made up of 14 amino acids. The germline V gene has CDR1 MNHEY and CDR2 SMNVEV (reference sequence). CDR3 residues: CASSSRGGYQPQHF. The CDR3 bases are TGTGCCAGCAGTTCTAGGGGAGGGTATCAGCCCCAGCATTTT.

This chain uses TRBV10-3 with TRBJ1-5; no clear D. Trimming cost V 3 bases and J 1 base, with 4 bases left between them. The CDR3 loop spans 13 amino acids. Germline CDR1 reads ENHRY; CDR2 reads SYGVKD. The chain's CDR3 is CAISESSNQPQHF. The CDR3 DNA sequence: TGTGCCATCAGTGAATCGAGCAATCAGCCCCAGCATTTT.

The chain links TRBV2 to TRBJ2-7; 10 bases fit TRBD1. CDR3 length: 14 residues. Germline V gene data show CDR1 as SNHLY and CDR2 as FYNNEI. The J segment lost 5 bases and the V segment lost 6 bases, leaving 7 bases of the junction unmatched. DNA of the CDR3: TGTGCCAGCAGGACGACAGGGGGCTTCGACGAGCAGTACTTC. It specifies CASRTTGGFDEQYF.

This clonotype was seen a few times. The V gene is TRBV10-3, the J gene TRBJ2-7, with D maybe TRBD1 (5 bases). Germline V gene sequence: CDR1 ENHRY, CDR2 SYGVKD. CDR3 length equals 13 residues. The V end was cut by 3 bases, the J end by 3 bases, with 9 bases between. The CDR3: CAISEEDNYEQYV. The CDR3 DNA reads TGTGCCATCAGTGAAGAGGACAACTACGAGCAGTACGTC.

This clonotype was recorded a few times. The genes are TRBV11-2 and TRBJ2-3; D possibly uses TRBD1 or TRBD2 (5 bases each). CDR3 length: 16 residues. V was trimmed by 8 bases and J by 2 bases, leaving 20 bases between them. Germline V gives CDR1 SGHAT, CDR2 FQNNGV. The CDR3 sequence is CASWSLAGAPTDTQYF. The CDR3, as DNA: TGTGCCAGCTGGAGCCTGGCCGGGGCCCCCACAGATACGCAGTATTTT.

The chain uses TRBV18 and TRBJ2-7, with D possibly matching TRBD2 (6 bases). In germline, CDR1 is KGHSH, CDR2 LQKENI. CDR3 length: 16 amino acids. The germline V and J ends were trimmed by 3 bases and 4 bases, with 19 bases remaining between them. This CDR3 is CASSPVEGRGIYEQYV. DNA for the CDR3: TGTGCCAGCTCACCCGTGGAGGGCCGGGGGATTTACGAGCAGTACGTC.

This clonotype was observed a few times. V is TRBV3-1 and J is TRBJ1-1; the D gene is possibly TRBD1 (6 bases). Trimming took 2 bases from V and 5 from J, leaving 21 bases between them. Germline CDR1 LGHDT, CDR2 YNNKEL (reference sequence). The CDR3 spans 17 residues. CDR3 bases: TGTGCCAGCAGCCAACCGACGGGGGGGCCCAGGGGAACTGAAGCTTTCTTT. Its translation: CASSQPTGGPRGTEAFF.

This clonotype showed up just a few times. The chain carries TRBV4-1 and TRBJ1-2; unclear D gene. CDR3 length equals 18 residues. Per the germline V gene, CDR1 is MGHRA and CDR2 is YSYEKL. Trimming shortened V by 0 bases and J by 4 bases, and 21 bases separated the two germline ends. CDR3 loop: CASSQDSSPRVSSYGYTF. DNA of the CDR3: TGCGCCAGCAGCCAAGATTCTTCCCCAAGGGTATCCAGCTATGGCTACACCTTC.

In this sample, this clonotype turned up a few times. V gene TRBV5-6 combines with J gene TRBJ2-1; 7 bases agree with TRBD1. This CDR3 spans 15 amino acids. The trim removed 4 bases at V and 5 bases at J, leaving 9 bases unmatched. Germline V gives CDR1 SGHDT, CDR2 YYEEEE. The CDR3 nucleotides are TGTGCCAGCAGCAGCAGACAGGGCTTCAACAATGAGCAGTTCTTC. It encodes CASSSRQGFNNEQFF.

The rearrangement links TRBV21-1 to TRBJ2-2; the table's D call of TRBD1 was not tested on the DNA. TRBV21-1 is marked as a pseudogene. This CDR3 spans 11 amino acids. The CDR3 DNA is TGTGCCGTACCCCTTTTGCGGGAGCTGTTTTTT. Translated, it gives CAVPLLRELFF.

This clonotype was counted between two and nine times. This chain joins TRBV4-3 and TRBJ2-5, with D tentatively TRBD2 (5 bases). The CDR3 loop spans 15 amino acids. V was pared by 0 bases and J by 5 bases, with 13 bases between. Germline loops: CDR1 LGHNA, CDR2 YSLEER. This CDR3 is CASSQDQRGWETQYF. The CDR3 bases are TGCGCCAGCAGCCAAGATCAAAGAGGGTGGGAGACCCAGTACTTC.

The table lists this clonotype with many counts. The CDR3 loop is CASSLGTAKNIQYF. The CDR3, as DNA: TGTGCCAGCAGCCTAGGGACAGCCAAAAACATTCAGTACTTC. The rearrangement links TRBV7-9 to TRBJ2-4, with D perhaps given as TRBD1 or TRBD2 (5 bases each). The CDR3 length is 14 residues. V was pared by 5 bases and J by 0 bases, with 8 bases between. Germline CDR1 reads SEHNR; CDR2 reads FQNEAQ (reference sequence).

In this sample, this clonotype turned up a few times. The chain is built from TRBV14 and TRBJ2-1, with D hard to call. V lost 1 base to trimming and J lost 7 bases, with 14 bases between them. Germline CDR1 SGHDN, CDR2 FVKESK. This CDR3 spans 15 amino acids. The chain's CDR3 is CASSQVGDGKNEQFF. In DNA, the CDR3 is TGTGCCAGCAGCCAAGTAGGCGACGGTAAGAATGAGCAGTTCTTC.

This chain connects TRBV6-1 to TRBJ1-1; possible D gene TRBD1, 6 bases. Germline V lookup: CDR1 MNHNS, CDR2 SASEGT. This CDR3 has 14 amino acids. V was cut by 3 bases and J by 2 bases, with 10 bases left in between. CDR3 nucleotides: TGTGCCAGCAGTGATTGGACAGACAACACTGAAGCTTTCTTT. Its protein is CASSDWTDNTEAFF.

The chain employs TRBV4-2 and TRBJ2-7; D is unclear. Germline assignment: CDR1 LGHNA and CDR2 YNFKEQ. V was trimmed by 0 bases and J by 2 bases, leaving 11 bases between them. This CDR3 is 15 amino acids long. CDR3 sequence reads: CASSQDDNTPYEQYF. As DNA, the CDR3 is TGTGCCAGCAGCCAAGATGATAATACTCCCTACGAGCAGTACTTC.

This clonotype has more than one count but fewer than ten. The chain recombines TRBV13 with TRBJ2-5; the D call may be TRBD1 or TRBD2 (5 bases each). In germline, CDR1 is PRHDT, CDR2 FYEKMQ (reference sequence). Trimming left V 11 bases short and J 4 bases short, with 11 bases between. The CDR3 covers 11 residues. The CDR3 DNA reads TGTGCCGGGGGACGGGTAGAGACCCAGTACTTC. It is translated as CAGGRVETQYF.

The chain couples TRBV7-9 to TRBJ1-2; 7 positions agree with TRBD1. CDR1 and CDR2 from the germline V gene are SEHNR and FQNEAQ (reference sequence). The CDR3 loop spans 18 amino acids. The ends lost 5 bases at V and 0 bases at J; junction bases unmatched: 15. CDR3 nucleotide sequence: TGTGCCAGCAGCCAAGGGTCTAACAGGGGCCAAGCTAACTATGGCTACACCTTC. It translates to CASSQGSNRGQANYGYTF.

The chain has TRBV5-4 and TRBJ2-7, with D hard to call. The CDR3 loop spans 13 amino acids. From germline, CDR1 is SGHNT and CDR2 YYREEE (reference sequence). With 4 bases removed from V and 3 bases from J, the gap between germline ends came to 11 bases. CDR3 sequence: CASSGGLFYEQYF. The CDR3 DNA reads TGTGCCAGCAGCGGCGGTCTTTTCTACGAGCAGTACTTC.

The rearrangement links TRBV6-1 to TRBJ2-7; 12 bases are shared with TRBD1. There are 15 residues in the CDR3. Germline V gene sequence: CDR1 MNHNS, CDR2 SASEGT. V lost 6 bases to trimming and J lost 4 bases; unmatched junction nucleotides: 7. In nucleotides, the CDR3 is TGTGCCAGCAGCCCGGGACAGGGGGCGTGGTACGAGCAGTACTTC. Amino acids: CASSPGQGAWYEQYF.

This clonotype was seen a few times. The V and J genes are TRBV4-2 and TRBJ2-4; 8 nucleotides align to TRBD1. Germline-derived CDR1 and CDR2 are LGHNA and YNFKEQ. The V segment lost 2 bases and the J segment 7 bases; nucleotides outside the gene matches: 4. The CDR3 has 14 residues. The CDR3 spells CASSQSGGGNIQYF. CDR3 nucleotide sequence: TGTGCCAGCAGCCAATCAGGGGGCGGGAACATTCAGTACTTC.

This clonotype was seen ten or more times. The V and J genes are TRBV29-1 and TRBJ2-7; D may be TRBD1 (6 bases). Germline V gene lookup returns CDR1 SQVTM and CDR2 ANQGSEA. V was cut by 7 bases and J by 2 bases, with 15 bases left in between. CDR3 length: 13 amino acids. The DNA for the CDR3 is TGCAGCGCCCGGGACAAGAATACCTACGAGCAGTACTTC. It specifies CSARDKNTYEQYF.

V and J are TRBV7-3 and TRBJ1-1; tentative D call: TRBD1 (5 bases). The CDR3 is made up of 13 amino acids. Germline CDR1 SGHTA, CDR2 FQGTGA. Trimming shortened V by 4 bases and J by 1 base, and 7 bases separated the two germline ends. This CDR3 reads CASSWGGNTEAFF. The CDR3 region has the DNA TGTGCCAGCAGCTGGGGGGGGAACACTGAAGCTTTCTTT.

This clonotype was detected a few times. This chain links TRBV9 with TRBJ2-2; D may be TRBD2 (6 bases). Per germline, CDR1 SGDLS and CDR2 YYNGEE. This CDR3 comprises 12 residues. The ends were cut back, 3 bases at V and 7 bases at J, with 7 bases in the middle. CDR3 nucleotides: TGTGCCAGCAGCGGGGGGGACGGGGAGCTGTTTTTT. This translates into CASSGGDGELFF.

J is TRBJ1-6 and V is TRBV4-3, with D possibly matching TRBD1 (6 bases). V lost 3 bases and J 2 bases, leaving 17 bases between the germline ends. The CDR3 loop spans 18 amino acids. Germline-derived CDR1 and CDR2 are LGHNA and YSLEER. CDR3 in amino acids: CASSQNRDTGAYNSPLHF. In nucleotides, the CDR3 is TGCGCCAGCAGCCAGAACCGGGACACAGGAGCCTATAATTCACCCCTCCACTTT.